Below, 23 T cell receptor beta chains from the same sample are listed, as sequenced in a study of identifying expanded T cells in peripheral blood (dated 2019 in TCRdb). The library was prepared using the immunoSEQ multiplex PCR assay. What TCRdb holds here is the immuneACCESS table cut down to in-frame rearrangements. Part of the clones is not present; checked against another copy, under half of the missing clones reflect an unresolved V gene, and the others are unexplained. The sample table holds approximately 81,000 clones, of which roughly 89% were seen once. Less than 20% of the sample is held by the ten biggest clonotypes. Sequences were obtained from blood. The receptors originated from a person aged 18 to 75 in good health.

The chain joins TRBV6-5 to TRBJ1-2; no firm D call. Germline CDR1 reads MNHEY; CDR2 reads SVGAGI. Deletions cut 4 bases from V and 8 bases from J, with 14 bases between. The CDR3 loop spans 13 amino acids. This CDR3 is CASSFTRWEGYTF. CDR3 coding DNA: TGTGCCAGCAGTTTTACCAGGTGGGAAGGCTACACCTTC.

This clone was found a few times. V and J are TRBV28 and TRBJ1-5; D not certain. The CDR3 is 13 amino acids. V was cut by 5 bases and J by 11 bases, with 16 bases left in between. Germline CDR1 is MDHEN and CDR2 is SYDVKM. CDR3: CASSLPDLPTQHF. In DNA, the CDR3 is TGTGCCAGCAGTCTCCCAGACCTTCCGACCCAGCATTTT.

This clone was found once. The chain joins TRBV5-8 to TRBJ2-3, with 11 bases aligning to TRBD2. Germline V gene lookup returns CDR1 SGHTS and CDR2 YDEGEE. The CDR3 consists of 17 residues. Unmatched junction bases numbered 4, after V lost 1 base and J lost 0 bases. CDR3 loop: CASSLWLAGGSTDTQYF. CDR3 DNA: TGTGCCAGCAGCTTGTGGTTAGCGGGAGGGAGCACAGATACGCAGTATTTT.

V and J are TRBV5-1 and TRBJ2-3; 7 positions match TRBD2. Per germline, CDR1 SGHRS and CDR2 YFSETQ. CDR3 length equals 16 residues. V was clipped by 0 bases and J by 5 bases; unmatched bases: 9. In nucleotides, the CDR3 is TGCGCCAGCAGCTTGGAGGGATACGCGGGGGTAGATACGCAGTATTTT. Its protein product is CASSLEGYAGVDTQYF. The variable domain in full, with the rest retrieved from reference TRBV5-1 and TRBJ2-3, is KAGVTQTPRYLIKTRGQQVTLSCSPISGHRSVSWYQQTPGQGLQFLFEYFSETQRNKGNFPGRFSGRQFSNSRSEMNVSTLELGDSALYLCASSLEGYAGVDTQYFGPGTRLTVL.

The chain links TRBV7-2 to TRBJ2-2; 7 nucleotides agree with TRBD2. V lost 2 bases, J lost 0 bases, and 3 bases stayed unmatched. Germline CDR1 SGHTA, CDR2 FQGNSA. The CDR3 is 16 residues long. For the CDR3, the DNA is TGTGCCAGCAGCTTACAAAGCGGGGCGAACACCGGGGAGCTGTTTTTT. Translating it yields CASSLQSGANTGELFF.

This clone has just one count. The rearrangement joins TRBV7-2 to TRBJ2-6; D not certain. Per the germline V gene, CDR1 is SGHTA and CDR2 is FQGNSA. The V gene lost 5 bases and the J gene lost 0 bases, with 11 bases spanning the gap. The CDR3 is 16 residues long. Here the CDR3 DNA reads TGTGCCAGCAGCCTCTTAACCGACTCTGGGGCCAACGTCCTGACTTTC. Translating it yields CASSLLTDSGANVLTF.

The chain uses TRBV7-2 and TRBJ2-5, with D perhaps matching TRBD1 or TRBD2 (6 bases each). Germline V CDR1 and CDR2: SGHTA, FQGNSA. This CDR3 is built from 16 residues. V lost 2 bases and J lost 4, with 17 bases in between. For the CDR3, the DNA is TGTGCCAGCAGCTTAAATATAGAGGGGGGTCGAGAGACCCAGTACTTC. It yields the protein CASSLNIEGGRETQYF.

This sequence joins TRBV5-4 and TRBJ2-1, with D possibly TRBD1 on 6 matching bases. The V gene's germline CDR1 is SGHNT and CDR2 YYREEE (reference sequence). The CDR3 is 14 residues long. Between the trimmed V and J ends, which lost 6 bases and 0 bases, there was a span of 10 bases. The CDR3 coding sequence is TGTGCCAGCATCAGGGACACCTCCTACAATGAGCAGTTCTTC. Its protein product is CASIRDTSYNEQFF.

V usage is TRBV28 and J usage is TRBJ2-7, with D tentatively TRBD1 or TRBD2 (6 bases each). The CDR3 is 16 residues long. CDR1 is MDHEN and CDR2 is SYDVKM in the germline V gene. Between the trimmed V and J ends, which lost 7 bases and 2 bases, there was a span of 21 bases. In DNA form, the CDR3 reads TGTGCCAGCAAGTTTTCAGTTGGAGGGGGACCCTACGAGCAGTACTTC. Translated: CASKFSVGGGPYEQYF.

This clone was observed a single time. This chain connects TRBV7-6 to TRBJ2-5, with unresolved D. The ends were cut back, 4 bases at V and 8 bases at J, with 14 bases in the middle. Germline V lookup: CDR1 SGHVS, CDR2 FNYEAQ. The CDR3 is 13 amino acids. The CDR3 reads CASSSPLVRTQYF. CDR3 nucleotide sequence: TGTGCCAGCAGCTCCCCTCTAGTTCGAACCCAGTACTTC.

The chain has TRBV11-2 and TRBJ2-7; no definite D call. V lost 2 bases, J lost 0 bases, and 8 bases lay in between. Germline loops: CDR1 SGHAT, CDR2 FQNNGV. The CDR3 runs 14 residues. The CDR3 DNA sequence: TGTGCCAGCAGCTTAACCACGGCCTCCTACGAGCAGTACTTC. Translation gives CASSLTTASYEQYF.

As DNA, the CDR3 is TGTGCCTGGAGTGTAAGGACGGGAGGGTACAATGAGCAGTTCTTC. Its protein is CAWSVRTGGYNEQFF. J is TRBJ2-1 and V is TRBV30; TRBD2 matches 8 bases. The germline V gene encodes CDR1 GTSNPN and CDR2 SVGIG (reference sequence). This CDR3 region has 15 residues. V trimming: 0 bases; J trimming: 4 bases; junction bases outside the gene matches: 5.

The chain employs TRBV5-4 and TRBJ2-7, with 7 bases aligning to TRBD1. This CDR3 contains 15 residues. Germline trimming cut 0 bases from V and 2 bases from J; bases unmatched to any gene: 5. Per the germline V gene, CDR1 is SGHNT and CDR2 is YYREEE (reference sequence). The CDR3 DNA is TGTGCCAGCAGCTTGGGAGATACAGGGGCCTACGAGCAGTACTTC. This codes for CASSLGDTGAYEQYF.

This chain connects TRBV5-8 to TRBJ1-5; D remains ambiguous. Trimming cost V 6 bases and J 0 bases, with 19 bases left between them. The length of the CDR3 is 17 residues. Germline CDR1 SGHTS, CDR2 YDEGEE. The chain's CDR3 is CASTTPAELYSNQPQHF. The CDR3 DNA sequence: TGTGCCAGCACCACCCCGGCCGAGCTATATAGCAATCAGCCCCAGCATTTT.

The chain has TRBV19 and TRBJ2-3; D gene uncertain. Trimming removed 10 bases at V and 1 base at J, with 15 bases between. CDR3 size: 14 residues. Per germline, CDR1 LNHDA and CDR2 SQIVND (reference sequence). This chain's CDR3 is CATRHPGGTDTQYF. The DNA for the CDR3 is TGTGCCACCCGACACCCTGGGGGCACAGATACGCAGTATTTT.

This clone was found once. V and J are TRBV25-1 and TRBJ1-5; D unclear. Trimming stripped 3 bases from V and 2 bases from J, with 8 bases between. Germline V CDR1 and CDR2: MGHDK, SYGVNS. This CDR3 comprises 14 residues. The CDR3: CASSDGRGNQPQHF. CDR3 nucleotide sequence: TGTGCCAGCAGTGATGGTAGGGGCAATCAGCCCCAGCATTTT.

A single count supports this clone. This chain joins TRBV11-2 and TRBJ2-7; D is ambiguous. Trimming took off 0 bases at V and 2 bases at J, with 8 bases between the two ends. Looked up from germline, CDR1 is SGHAT and CDR2 is FQNNGV. The CDR3 contains 14 residues. The CDR3 loop reads CASSLEPKTYEQYF. The CDR3 region has the DNA TGTGCCAGCAGCTTAGAGCCGAAAACCTACGAGCAGTACTTC.

The chain links TRBV6-6 to TRBJ2-3; D is uncertain. V was clipped by 6 bases and J by 2 bases, with 12 bases between them. Germline V gene sequence: CDR1 MNHNY, CDR2 SVGAGI (reference sequence). This CDR3 has 14 residues. In DNA, the CDR3 is TGTGCCAGCAGCCTCCTTACAGACACAGATACGCAGTATTTT. Its translation is CASSLLTDTDTQYF.

The genes are TRBV5-1 and TRBJ2-1, with D tentatively TRBD1 or TRBD2 (5 bases each). V lost 0 bases, J lost 7 bases, and 14 bases lay in between. The CDR3 extends over 15 amino acids. Germline lookup yields CDR1 SGHRS and CDR2 YFSETQ. The CDR3 DNA reads as TGCGCCAGCAGCTTGGAGGGGACCCTATGGAATGAGCAGTTCTTC. As protein: CASSLEGTLWNEQFF.

The rearrangement uses TRBV6-4 and TRBJ2-3, with 8 bases fitting TRBD1. This CDR3 is 14 amino acids long. Looked up from germline, CDR1 is MRHNA and CDR2 is SNTAGT. V lost 5 bases to trimming and J lost 6 bases; unmatched junction nucleotides: 7. The CDR3 loop reads CASSIQGGVDTQYF. CDR3 DNA sequence: TGTGCCAGCAGTATACAGGGGGGTGTGGATACGCAGTATTTT.

V usage is TRBV6-5 and J usage is TRBJ1-2; D gene uncertain. The CDR3 length is 15 residues. Deletions cut 5 bases from V and 0 bases from J, with 13 bases between. Germline V lookup: CDR1 MNHEY, CDR2 SVGAGI. The CDR3 loop is CASSRTGYSNYGYTF. CDR3 nucleotides: TGTGCCAGCAGTCGCACGGGCTATTCTAACTATGGCTACACCTTC.

This chain uses TRBV5-1 with TRBJ2-3; perhaps TRBD1 as D (5 bases). V dropped 2 bases and J dropped 2 bases, with 15 bases sitting between them. This CDR3 region has 16 residues. Germline assignment: CDR1 SGHRS and CDR2 YFSETQ. DNA for the CDR3: TGCGCCAGCAGCTTACTGACAGACCTAAACACAGATACGCAGTATTTT. This sequence encodes CASSLLTDLNTDTQYF.

The chain links TRBV30 to TRBJ2-7; D uncertain. The ends were cut back, 2 bases at V and 3 bases at J, with 11 bases in the middle. Per the germline V gene, CDR1 is GTSNPN and CDR2 is SVGIG (reference sequence). The CDR3 extends over 13 amino acids. This CDR3 reads CAWSLERYYEQYF. CDR3 DNA: TGTGCCTGGAGTCTGGAGCGATACTACGAGCAGTACTTC.